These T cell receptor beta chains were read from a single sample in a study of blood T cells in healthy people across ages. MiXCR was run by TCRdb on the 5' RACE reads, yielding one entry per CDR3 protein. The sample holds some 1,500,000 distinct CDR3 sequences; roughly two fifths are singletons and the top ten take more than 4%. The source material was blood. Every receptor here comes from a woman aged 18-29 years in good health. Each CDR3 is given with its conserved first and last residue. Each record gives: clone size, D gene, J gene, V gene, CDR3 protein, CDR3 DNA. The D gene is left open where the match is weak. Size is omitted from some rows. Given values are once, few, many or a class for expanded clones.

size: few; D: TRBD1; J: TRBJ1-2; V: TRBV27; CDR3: CASSPDRGNRYGYTF; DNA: TGTGCCAGCAGTCCGGACAGGGGAAACCGCTATGGCTACACCTTC
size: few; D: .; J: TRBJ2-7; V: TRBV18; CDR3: CASSPPGLQYEQYF; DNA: TGTGCCAGCTCACCACCGGGACTGCAATACGAGCAGTACTTC
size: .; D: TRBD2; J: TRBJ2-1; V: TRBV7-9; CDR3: CASRSERENNEQFF; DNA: TGTGCCAGCAGAAGTGAGCGGGAGAACAATGAGCAGTTCTTC
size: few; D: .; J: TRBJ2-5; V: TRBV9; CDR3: CASSSRSYRQETQYF; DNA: TGTGCCAGCAGCTCCCGAAGCTACAGACAAGAGACCCAGTACTTC
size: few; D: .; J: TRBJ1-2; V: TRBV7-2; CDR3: CASSFGRGSNGYTF; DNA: TGTGCCAGCAGCTTCGGACGCGGCAGCAATGGCTACACCTTC
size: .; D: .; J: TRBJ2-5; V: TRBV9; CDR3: CASSVYAGETQYF; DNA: TGTGCCAGCAGCGTATATGCCGGAGAGACCCAGTACTTC
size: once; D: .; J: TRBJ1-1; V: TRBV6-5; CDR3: CASSYSIGGAGTEAFF; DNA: TGTGCCAGCAGTTACTCGATCGGGGGGGCTGGCACTGAAGCTTTCTTT
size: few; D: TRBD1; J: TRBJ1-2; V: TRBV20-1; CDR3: CSASWTGTYGYTF; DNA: TGCAGTGCTAGTTGGACAGGGACCTATGGCTACACCTTC
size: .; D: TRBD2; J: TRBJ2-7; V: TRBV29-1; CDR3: CSVEGTSTLNEQYF; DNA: TGCAGCGTTGAAGGGACTAGCACTCTCAATGAGCAGTACTTC
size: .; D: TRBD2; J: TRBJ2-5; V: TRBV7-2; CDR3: CASSLPSGNQETQYF; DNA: TGTGCCAGCAGCTTACCTAGCGGGAACCAAGAGACCCAGTACTTC
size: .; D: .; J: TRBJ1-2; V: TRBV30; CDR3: CACLGGLPQGYTF; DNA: TGTGCCTGCTTGGGGGGCCTCCCCCAGGGCTACACCTTC
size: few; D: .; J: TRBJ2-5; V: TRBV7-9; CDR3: CASSLGRNQETKYF; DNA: TGTGCCAGCAGCCTAGGACGTAACCAAGAGACCAAGTACTTC
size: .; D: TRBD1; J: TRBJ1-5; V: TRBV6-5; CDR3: CASSYSGTVGSQPQHF; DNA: TGTGCCAGCAGTTACTCCGGGACAGTTGGTAGTCAGCCCCAGCATTTT
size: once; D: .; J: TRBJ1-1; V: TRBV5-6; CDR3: CASSLVSRYFEAFF; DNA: TGTGCCAGCAGCTTGGTATCCAGATATTTTGAAGCTTTCTTT
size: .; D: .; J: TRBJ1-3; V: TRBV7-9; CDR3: CASSILRDQGNTIYF; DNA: TGTGCCAGCAGCATACTACGGGACCAAGGAAACACCATATATTTT
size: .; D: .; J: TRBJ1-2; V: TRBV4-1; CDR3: CASSLGRGVDGYTF; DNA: TGCGCCAGCAGCCTGGGTCGAGGAGTAGATGGCTACACCTTC
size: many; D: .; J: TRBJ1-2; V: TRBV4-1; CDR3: CASSQEGVDYGYTF; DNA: TGCGCCAGCAGCCAAGAAGGGGTAGACTATGGCTACACCTTC
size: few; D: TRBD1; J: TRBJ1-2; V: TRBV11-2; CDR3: CASSLGLSGTAGSGYTF; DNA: TGTGCCAGCAGCTTGGGACTTTCTGGGACAGCGGGATCTGGCTACACCTTC
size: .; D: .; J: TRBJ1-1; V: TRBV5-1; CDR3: CASSLMQGGLRTEAFF; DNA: TGCGCCAGCAGCTTGATGCAGGGAGGGCTACGGACTGAAGCTTTCTTT
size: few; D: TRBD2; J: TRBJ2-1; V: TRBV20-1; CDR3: CSARSPTSGGLNEQFF; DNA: TGCAGTGCTAGGAGTCCGACTAGCGGGGGACTAAATGAGCAGTTCTTC
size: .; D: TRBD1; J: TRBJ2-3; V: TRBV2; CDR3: CASSPQGRGTDTQYF; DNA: TGTGCCAGCAGTCCACAGGGGAGAGGCACAGATACGCAGTATTTT
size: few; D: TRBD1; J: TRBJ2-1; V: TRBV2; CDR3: CASSTGTGPRVQFF; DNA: TGTGCCAGCAGTACCGGGACAGGCCCTAGGGTGCAGTTCTTC
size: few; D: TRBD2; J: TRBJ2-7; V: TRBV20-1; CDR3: CSAEIGLDSYEQYF; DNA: TGCAGTGCCGAGATAGGACTAGACTCCTACGAGCAGTACTTC
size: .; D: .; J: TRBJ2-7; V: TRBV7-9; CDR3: CASSLGSGHKAYEQYF; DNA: TGTGCCAGCAGCCTTGGTTCGGGACATAAAGCCTACGAGCAGTACTTC
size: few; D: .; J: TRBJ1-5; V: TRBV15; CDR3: CATSFGRDPNQPQHF; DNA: TGTGCCACCAGCTTCGGGAGGGACCCTAATCAGCCCCAGCATTTT
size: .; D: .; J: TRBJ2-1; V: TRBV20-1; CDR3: CSARDHARAPYNEQFF; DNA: TGCAGTGCTAGAGACCACGCGCGGGCACCCTACAATGAGCAGTTCTTC
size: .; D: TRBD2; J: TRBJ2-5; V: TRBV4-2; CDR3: CASSQGLAVLGTQYF; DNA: TGTGCCAGCAGCCAAGGGCTAGCGGTGCTTGGGACCCAGTACTTC
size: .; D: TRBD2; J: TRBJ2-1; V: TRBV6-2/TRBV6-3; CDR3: CASSYRGLALRPYNEQFF; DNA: TGTGCCAGCAGTTACAGGGGACTAGCATTGCGCCCTTACAATGAGCAGTTCTTC
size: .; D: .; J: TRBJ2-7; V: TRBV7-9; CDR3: CASSVTSNYEQYF; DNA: TGTGCCAGCAGCGTTACGAGTAACTACGAGCAGTACTTC
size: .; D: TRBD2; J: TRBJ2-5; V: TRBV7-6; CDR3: CASSLAMRGDDVETQYF; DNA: TGTGCCAGCAGCTTAGCGATGCGGGGGGACGATGTAGAGACCCAGTACTTC
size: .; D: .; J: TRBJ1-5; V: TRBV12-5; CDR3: CASGTQRNQPQHF; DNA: TGTGCTAGTGGCACCCAACGCAATCAGCCCCAGCATTTT
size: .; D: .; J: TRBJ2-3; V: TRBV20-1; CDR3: CSARVMEGGLTDTQYF; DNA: TGCAGTGCTAGAGTAATGGAGGGAGGACTCACAGATACGCAGTATTTT
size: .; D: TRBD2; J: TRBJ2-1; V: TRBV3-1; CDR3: CASSRPLGLASNEQFF; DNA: TGTGCCAGCAGCCGCCCTCTGGGACTAGCGAGCAATGAGCAGTTCTTC
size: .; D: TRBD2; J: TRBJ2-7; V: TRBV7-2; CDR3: CASSFLGGGVSYEQYF; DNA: TGTGCCAGCAGCTTTTTGGGCGGGGGGGTGTCCTACGAGCAGTACTTC
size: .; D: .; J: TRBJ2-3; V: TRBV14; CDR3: CASSQWTVWSDTQYF; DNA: TGTGCCAGCAGCCAGTGGACAGTCTGGTCAGATACGCAGTATTTT
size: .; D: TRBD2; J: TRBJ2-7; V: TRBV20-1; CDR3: CSAVTSSGSYEQYF; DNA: TGCAGTGCCGTGACCTCTAGCGGGAGTTACGAGCAGTACTTC
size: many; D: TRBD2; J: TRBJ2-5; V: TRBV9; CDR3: CASSRLAEQETQYF; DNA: TGTGCCAGCAGTCGTCTAGCGGAACAAGAGACCCAGTACTTC